A selection of T cell receptor beta chains follows, all from one sample in a study of blood T cell repertoires in COVID-19. TCRdb's copy holds only in-frame clones and misses some; the assay was immunoSEQ multiplex PCR. The sample has 200,000 to 250,000 clones; approximately 80% are singletons. The specimen was peripheral blood. The receptor set was obtained from a human donor in a cohort sampled during active COVID-19. CDR3s include the opening cysteine and the closing phenylalanine or tryptophan. D genes are given only for firm matches. The size of a clone is reported for some rows only, either as once, few or many, or as a class for expanded clones.

>.|TRBJ2-1|.|TRBV19
TGTGCCAGTAGTGAGGACGCTACAGGGAATGAGCAGTTCTTC
CASSEDATGNEQFF
>.|TRBJ1-2|.|TRBV4-3
TGCGCCAGCAGCCAAGATCGAGAGGGTTATGGCTACACCTTC
CASSQDREGYGYTF
>.|TRBJ1-2|.|TRBV7-2
TGTGCCAGCAGCTTAATGGGGGAGGCGAACTATGGCTACACCTTC
CASSLMGEANYGYTF
>.|TRBJ2-2|.|TRBV19
TGTGCCAGTAGATTCATAGCGGCGAACACCGGGGAGCTGTTTTTT
CASRFIAANTGELFF
>TRBD2|TRBJ2-2|.|TRBV24-1
TGTGCCACCAGTGACCCGAGAGGCGGGGGGCAAACCGGGGAGCTGTTTTTT
CATSDPRGGGQTGELFF
>.|TRBJ1-1|.|TRBV3-1/TRBV3-2
TGTGCCAGCAGCCAGGAGCACATGACTGAAGCTTTCTTT
CASSQEHMTEAFF
>.|TRBJ2-3|.|TRBV5-1
TGCGCCAGCAGCTCCCTTGGGGGAGGGGGGCCGACAACTAGCACAGATACGCAGTATTTT
CASSSLGGGGPTTSTDTQYF
>.|TRBJ1-1|.|TRBV2
TGTGCCAGCGGAAAGACACGGAACACTGAAGCTTTCTTT
CASGKTRNTEAFF
>TRBD1|TRBJ1-6|.|TRBV11-2
TGTGCCAGCAGCCGGGACAGGAGATGGAATTCACCCCTCCACTTT
CASSRDRRWNSPLHF
>.|TRBJ1-2|.|TRBV10-1
TGCGCCAGCAGTGAGGGGCAGGATTTTAACTATGGCTACACCTTC
CASSEGQDFNYGYTF
>TRBD1|TRBJ1-2|.|TRBV6-5
TGTGCCAGCAGTTATGACCCAGGGGGCATAGGATATGGCTACACCTTC
CASSYDPGGIGYGYTF
>.|TRBJ2-3|.|TRBV5-1
TGCGCCAGCAGCTTGGTAGCGGACACAGATACGCAGTATTTT
CASSLVADTDTQYF
>.|TRBJ1-2|.|TRBV5-4
TGTGCCAGCAGCTCGACACAGGGCTATGGCTACACCTTC
CASSSTQGYGYTF
>.|TRBJ2-7|.|TRBV5-4
TGTGCCAGCAGCTTGGATTATAGTAGCTACGAGCAGTACTTC
CASSLDYSSYEQYF
>TRBD2|TRBJ2-1|.|TRBV28
TGTGCCAGCAGTTTCCCCGGGGGTAGCGGGAGGGACAATGAGCAGTTCTTC
CASSFPGGSGRDNEQFF
>.|TRBJ2-3|.|TRBV4-2
TGTGCCAGCAGCCAGGGGGCAATGAGGGGAGATACGCAGTATTTT
CASSQGAMRGDTQYF
>.|TRBJ1-4|.|TRBV5-1
TGCGCCAGCAGCCTGGAGGGAGAACTGTTTTTT
CASSLEGELFF
>.|TRBJ2-7|.|TRBV6-5
TGTGCCAGCAGTATTGGAAGGGGCGAGCAGTACTTC
CASSIGRGEQYF
>TRBD2|TRBJ2-7|.|TRBV11-3
TGTGCCAGCAGCTTTATCCTAAGCCCGAGTAGCGGGGCCTACGAGCAGTACTTC
CASSFILSPSSGAYEQYF
>.|TRBJ2-3|few|TRBV27
TGTGCCAGCAGTCAGCTAGAGACGCAGTATTTT
CASSQLETQYF
>.|TRBJ1-2|once|TRBV7-2
TGTGCCAGCAGCTTAGGGTCCAGGGGTGGAAGTGGCTACACCTTC
CASSLGSRGGSGYTF
>TRBD1|TRBJ2-5|.|TRBV27
TGTGCCAGCAGTTCTGACAGGGGGGAGACCCAGTACTTC
CASSSDRGETQYF
>.|TRBJ1-4|.|TRBV19
TGTGCCAGTACCTCAAGACAGGAAAATGAAAAACTGTTTTTT
CASTSRQENEKLFF
>.|TRBJ1-1|.|TRBV28
TGTGCCAGCAGGCAGGCTCTCCGAAACACTGAAGCTTTCTTT
CASRQALRNTEAFF
>TRBD1|TRBJ1-2|.|TRBV6-6
TGTGCCAGCAGCACGGACAGGGACTATGGCTACACCTTC
CASSTDRDYGYTF
>TRBD2|TRBJ2-2|.|TRBV6-4
TGTGCCACACCGGGGCTAGCGGGAGCCGGGGAGCTGTTTTTT
CATPGLAGAGELFF
>.|TRBJ1-5|.|TRBV10-3
TGTGCCATCAGTGAGTTCGGGGGAAATCAGCCCCAGCATTTT
CAISEFGGNQPQHF
>.|TRBJ1-1|.|TRBV4-3
TGCGCCAGCAGCCAAGATGACGGGAGGGCTTTCTTT
CASSQDDGRAFF
>TRBD2|TRBJ2-3|.|TRBV6-5
TGTGCCAGCAGTTACGCCCGGGGGGGGAGCGCAGATACGCAGTATTTT
CASSYARGGSADTQYF
>.|TRBJ2-5|.|TRBV28
TGTGCCAGCAGTCTGGGATGGGAGGAGACCCAGTACTTC
CASSLGWEETQYF
>.|TRBJ1-2|.|TRBV28
TGTGCCAGCAGTTTGGGGAGGGGCTACACCTTC
CASSLGRGYTF
>TRBD1|TRBJ1-5|.|TRBV29-1
TGCAGCGTACAGACCGGGGGGACAGGGGCACATCAGCCCCAGCATTTT
CSVQTGGTGAHQPQHF
>TRBD1|TRBJ2-5|.|TRBV19
TGTGCCAGTAGTCCGACACAGGGGGCTGAAGAGACCCAGTACTTC
CASSPTQGAEETQYF
>TRBD1|TRBJ1-5|once|TRBV18
TGTGCCAGCTCACCGGACAGGGGAAGGCAGCCCCAGCATTTT
CASSPDRGRQPQHF
>TRBD1|TRBJ1-6|once|TRBV18
TGTGCCAGCTCACCCGTGTTAGGGGGCTTGGATTCACCCCTCCACTTT
CASSPVLGGLDSPLHF
>TRBD2|TRBJ2-1|.|TRBV27
TGTGCCAGCAACCGGGAGGGGAACAATGAGCAGTTCTTC
CASNREGNNEQFF
>TRBD1|TRBJ2-5|.|TRBV28
TGTGCCAGCAGTTTTTCAGGGGGCATTGAGACCCAGTACTTC
CASSFSGGIETQYF
>TRBD2|TRBJ2-1|.|TRBV18
TGTGCCAGCTCCGGACTAGCGGGGGACCAGGACGAGCAGTTCTTC
CASSGLAGDQDEQFF
>.|TRBJ2-7|.|TRBV21-1
TGTGCCAAGGCGTGCCCGGCAGCGAGCTACGAGCAGTACTTC
CAKACPAASYEQYF
>TRBD2|TRBJ2-1|.|TRBV30
TGTGCCTGGAGTGTAATTAGCCGGACTAGCGGGATCCAGCCTGAGCAGTTCTTC
CAWSVISRTSGIQPEQFF
>TRBD1|TRBJ1-1|.|TRBV19
TGTGCCAGTAGTATAGAAGGGGGCTCGGCTGAAGCTTTCTTT
CASSIEGGSAEAFF
>.|TRBJ2-5|.|TRBV11-2
TGTGCCAGCAGCTTAGGAGGGAAAGAGACCCAGTACTTC
CASSLGGKETQYF
>TRBD1|TRBJ1-1|.|TRBV7-8
TGTGCCAGCAGCACCAGACAGGGGAACACTGAAGCTTTCTTT
CASSTRQGNTEAFF
>TRBD1|TRBJ2-3|.|TRBV28
TGTGCCAGCAGATCGGGACAGGGCAGCACAGATACGCAGTATTTT
CASRSGQGSTDTQYF
>.|TRBJ2-2|few|TRBV28
TGTGCCAGCAGTTTAGGGAGAACCGGGGAGCTGTTTTTT
CASSLGRTGELFF
>TRBD1|TRBJ2-2|.|TRBV10-3
TGTGCCATCAGGGGACAGGGGGCGACCGGGGAGCTGTTTTTT
CAIRGQGATGELFF
>.|TRBJ2-3|.|TRBV5-4
TGTGCCAGCAGCTTGGCCGGCCCTCCGGGGGATACGCAGTATTTT
CASSLAGPPGDTQYF
>.|TRBJ1-5|few|TRBV7-8
TGTGCCAGCAGCCTACCTGGGGGGAGTCAGCCCCAGCATTTT
CASSLPGGSQPQHF
>TRBD1|TRBJ1-2|.|TRBV3-1/TRBV3-2
TGTGCCAGCAGCCAAAAATCGACAGGGGAGTTGAATGGCTACACCTTC
CASSQKSTGELNGYTF
>.|TRBJ2-3|.|TRBV23-1
TGCGCCAGCAGCCCCAGGAGGGACTTCGAACTAACAGATACGCAGTATTTT
CASSPRRDFELTDTQYF
>.|TRBJ1-6|.|TRBV6-6
TGTGCCAGCAGTTACTCCCTTCGGGCAGGGGACTCACCCCTCCACTTT
CASSYSLRAGDSPLHF
>.|TRBJ1-5|.|TRBV4-3
TGCGCCAGCAGCCAAGATAAGCGGTCCAACCAGCCCCAGCATTTT
CASSQDKRSNQPQHF
>.|TRBJ2-2|.|TRBV7-7
TGTGCTAGCAGCCCTGACAGATACACCGGGGAGCTGTTTTTT
CASSPDRYTGELFF
>TRBD2|TRBJ2-7|.|TRBV5-4
TGTGCCAGCAGCTTGGAGGGCGGGGGTGGCTACGAGCAGTACTTC
CASSLEGGGGYEQYF